These 10 T cell receptor beta chains were sequenced from one sample in a study of T cells in Graves' hyperthyroidism and ophthalmopathy. The TCR beta CDR3 regions underwent amplification using RNA transcripts as the source. TCR CDR3 regions were first amplified by RT-PCR with HTBI primers. TCRdb reanalysed the multiplex PCR reads using MiXCR and keeps one entry per CDR3 protein. The repertoire holds hundreds of thousands of distinct CDR3 sequences, with approximately 15% as singletons. The specimen was blood. The receptors stem from a woman between 18 and 30 years old with Graves' hyperthyroidism.

This clonotype was counted many times. This chain joins TRBV7-3 and TRBJ2-2, with no clear D. Germline V gene data show CDR1 as SGHTA and CDR2 as FQGTGA. The V gene lost 4 bases and the J gene lost 7 bases, with 13 bases spanning the gap. This CDR3 spans 14 amino acids. CDR3 amino acids: CASSWVGNIGELFF. The DNA for the CDR3 is TGTGCCAGCAGCTGGGTAGGGAATATCGGGGAGCTGTTTTTT.

As concerns this clonotype: This may stem from a read error, because a much larger clone lies one nucleotide away. The rearrangement uses TRBV2 and TRBJ2-2, with a tentative D call TRBD1 (5 bases). Trimming left V 2 bases short and J 4 bases short, with 20 bases between. Per germline, CDR1 SNHLY and CDR2 FYNNEI. The CDR3 has 18 amino acids. In DNA, the CDR3 is TGTGCCAGCAGTGAAAAGTCAGGGATGAGTTTGGGCACCGGGGAGCTGTTTTTT. Encoded protein: CASSEKSGMSLGTGELFF.

The chain recombines TRBV11-2 with TRBJ2-3; 10 nucleotides align to TRBD2. Trimming cost V 1 base and J 3 bases; bases outside gene matches: 7. The germline CDR1 and CDR2 sequences are SGHAT and FQNNGV. The CDR3 length is 17 residues. CDR3 sequence reads: CASSLVASGGFTDTQYF. In nucleotides, the CDR3 is TGTGCCAGCAGCTTAGTCGCTAGCGGGGGCTTTACAGATACGCAGTATTTT.

Details on this clonotype: A read error is possible here, since a much larger clone lies one base away. The CDR3 sequence is CASRGTGGFTGELVF. The CDR3 nucleotides are TGTGCCAGCAGGGGTACAGGAGGATTCACCGGGGAGCTGGTTTTT. The gene calls are TRBV27 and TRBJ2-2; the D gene could be TRBD1 or TRBD2 (5 bases each). This CDR3 is built from 15 residues. Germline V lookup: CDR1 MNHEY, CDR2 SMNVEV (reference sequence).

Ten or more counts support this clonotype. The chain couples TRBV28 to TRBJ2-5; D not certain. The germline V gene encodes CDR1 MDHEN and CDR2 SYDVKM. V was shortened by 2 bases and J by 5 bases, with 15 bases between the two germline ends. The CDR3 covers 15 residues. This CDR3 is CASSLADAYTETQYF. CDR3 coding DNA: TGTGCCAGCAGTTTAGCGGACGCCTATACGGAGACCCAGTACTTC. The full variable domain, with the rest looked up from reference TRBV28 and TRBJ2-5, is DVKVTQSSRYLVKRTGEKVFLECVQDMDHENMFWYRQDPGLGLRLIYFSYDVKMKEKGDIPEGYSVSREKKERFSLILESASTNQTSMYLCASSLADAYTETQYFGPGTRLLVL.

This clonotype was found many times. This sequence joins TRBV27 and TRBJ2-3; D is unclear. Germline CDR1 and CDR2: MNHEY and SMNVEV (reference sequence). This CDR3 has 14 amino acids. V was cut by 3 bases and J by 0 bases, with 7 bases left in between. CDR3 amino acids: CASSFITSTDTQYF. CDR3 sequence (DNA): TGTGCCAGCAGTTTCATCACTAGCACAGATACGCAGTATTTT.

The rearrangement joins TRBV7-9 to TRBJ2-2, with D possibly matching TRBD1 (6 bases). In germline, CDR1 is SEHNR, CDR2 FQNEAQ (reference sequence). The CDR3 has 24 amino acids. Trimming pared 4 bases from V and 4 bases from J, leaving 40 bases between. The CDR3 spells CASSSGSLSQDRDRWIRGTGELFF. Written as DNA, the CDR3 is TGTGCCAGCAGCTCAGGTTCACTCAGCCAAGACCGAGACAGGTGGATTCGAGGCACCGGGGAGCTGTTTTTT. The full variable domain, completed using reference TRBV7-9 and TRBJ2-2, is DTGVSQNPRHKITKRGQNVTFRCDPISEHNRLYWYRQTLGQGPEFLTYFQNEAQLEKSRLLSDRFSAERPKGSFSTLEIQRTEQGDSAMYLCASSSGSLSQDRDRWIRGTGELFFGEGSRLTVL.

The chain recombines TRBV9 with TRBJ2-3; 7 bases map to TRBD1. This CDR3 region has 17 residues. Germline trimming cut 8 bases from V and 1 base from J; bases unmatched to any gene: 16. Germline V CDR1 and CDR2: SGDLS, YYNGEE. CDR3 DNA: TGTGCCAGTCCCGAGCCCCCTCACAGGGGTGGCACAGATACGCAGTATTTT. Protein product: CASPEPPHRGGTDTQYF.

The sample holds many counts of this clonotype. The rearrangement uses TRBV12-3 or TRBV12-4 and TRBJ2-1, with 15 positions matching TRBD2. J gave up 4 bases and V 6 bases, and 4 bases lay outside the gene matches. The CDR3 runs to 16 residues. The CDR3 DNA reads TGTGCCAGCAGCAATGGACTAGCGGGGGGGTACAATGAGCAGTTCTTC. This gives the protein CASSNGLAGGYNEQFF.

Comment on this clonotype: The junction does not match germline at one end; this may be a read error. The rearrangement uses TRBV10-3 and TRBJ1-1; D may be TRBD1 (5 bases). CDR3 length: 14 amino acids. Germline V lookup: CDR1 ENHRY, CDR2 SYGVKD. In DNA, the CDR3 is TGTGCCATCAGTGAGTCGACAGTCGGCACTGAAGCTTCCTTT. This sequence encodes CAISESTVGTEASF.